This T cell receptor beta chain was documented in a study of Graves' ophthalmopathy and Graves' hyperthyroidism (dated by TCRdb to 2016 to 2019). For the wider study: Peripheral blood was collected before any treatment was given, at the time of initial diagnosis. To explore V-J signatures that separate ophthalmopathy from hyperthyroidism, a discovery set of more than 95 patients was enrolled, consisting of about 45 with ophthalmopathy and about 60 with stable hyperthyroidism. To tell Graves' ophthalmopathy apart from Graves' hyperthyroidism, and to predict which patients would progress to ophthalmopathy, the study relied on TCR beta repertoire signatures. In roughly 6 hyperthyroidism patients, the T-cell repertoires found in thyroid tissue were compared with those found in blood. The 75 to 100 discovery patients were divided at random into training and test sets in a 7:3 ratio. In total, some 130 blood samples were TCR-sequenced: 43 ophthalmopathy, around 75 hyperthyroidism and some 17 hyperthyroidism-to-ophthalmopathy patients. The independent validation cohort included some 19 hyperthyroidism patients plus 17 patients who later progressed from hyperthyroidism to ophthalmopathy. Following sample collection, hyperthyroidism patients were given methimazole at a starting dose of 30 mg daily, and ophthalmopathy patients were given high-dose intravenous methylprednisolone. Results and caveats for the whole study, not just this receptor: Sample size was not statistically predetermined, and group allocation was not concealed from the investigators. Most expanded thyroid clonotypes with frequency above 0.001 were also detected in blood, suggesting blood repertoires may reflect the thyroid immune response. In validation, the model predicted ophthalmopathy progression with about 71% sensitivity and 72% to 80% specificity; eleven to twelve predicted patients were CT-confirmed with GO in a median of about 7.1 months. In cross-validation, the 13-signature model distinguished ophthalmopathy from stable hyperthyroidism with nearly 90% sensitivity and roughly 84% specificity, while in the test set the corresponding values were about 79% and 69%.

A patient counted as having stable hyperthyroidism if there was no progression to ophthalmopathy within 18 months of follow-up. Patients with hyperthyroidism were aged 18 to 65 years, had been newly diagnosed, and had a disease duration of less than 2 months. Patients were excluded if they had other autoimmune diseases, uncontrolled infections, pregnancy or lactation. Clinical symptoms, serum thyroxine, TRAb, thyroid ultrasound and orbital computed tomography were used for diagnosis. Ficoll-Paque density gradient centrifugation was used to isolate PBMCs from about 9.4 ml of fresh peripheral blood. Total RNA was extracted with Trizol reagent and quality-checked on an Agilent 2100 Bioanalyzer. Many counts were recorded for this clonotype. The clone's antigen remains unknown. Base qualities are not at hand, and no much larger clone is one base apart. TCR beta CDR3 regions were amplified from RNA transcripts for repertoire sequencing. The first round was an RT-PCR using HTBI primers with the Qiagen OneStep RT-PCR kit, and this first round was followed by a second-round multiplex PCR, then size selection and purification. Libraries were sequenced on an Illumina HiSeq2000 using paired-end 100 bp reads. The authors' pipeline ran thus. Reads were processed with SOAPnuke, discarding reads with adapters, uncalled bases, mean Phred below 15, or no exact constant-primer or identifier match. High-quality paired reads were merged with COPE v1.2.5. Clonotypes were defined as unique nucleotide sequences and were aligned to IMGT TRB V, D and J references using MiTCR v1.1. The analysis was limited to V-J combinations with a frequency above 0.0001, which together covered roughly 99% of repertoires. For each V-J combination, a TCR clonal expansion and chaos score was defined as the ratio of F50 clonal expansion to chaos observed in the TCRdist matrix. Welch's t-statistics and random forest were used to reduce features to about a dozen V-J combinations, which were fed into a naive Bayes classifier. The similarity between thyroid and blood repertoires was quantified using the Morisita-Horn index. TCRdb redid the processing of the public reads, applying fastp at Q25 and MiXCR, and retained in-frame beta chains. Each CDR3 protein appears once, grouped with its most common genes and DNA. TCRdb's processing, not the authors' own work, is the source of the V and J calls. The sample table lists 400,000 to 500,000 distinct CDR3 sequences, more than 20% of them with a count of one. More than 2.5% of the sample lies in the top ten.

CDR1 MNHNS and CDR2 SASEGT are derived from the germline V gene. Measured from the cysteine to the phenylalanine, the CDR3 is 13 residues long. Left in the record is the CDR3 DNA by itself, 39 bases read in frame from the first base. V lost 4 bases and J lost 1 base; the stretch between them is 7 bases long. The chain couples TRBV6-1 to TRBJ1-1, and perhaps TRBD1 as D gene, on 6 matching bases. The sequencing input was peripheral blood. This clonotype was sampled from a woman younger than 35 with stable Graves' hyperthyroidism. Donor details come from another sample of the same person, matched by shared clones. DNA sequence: TGTGCCAGCAGTGGGGGACAGAACACTGAAGCTTTCTTT. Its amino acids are CASSGGQNTEAFF.